This section outlines one T cell receptor beta chain sequence together with its context. The sample has other DNA sequences that encode this CDR3 too. This specimen comes from a study of shared clonotypes between healthy human individuals. Study summary: Three CD4 naive, three CD4 memory, two CD8 naive and one CD8 memory plate were used per donor.

Several immunoSEQ 96-well plates shared each subset's DNA, each plate a replicate. Here immunoSEQ multiplex PCR was the method, and the copy in TCRdb shows in-frame clones only, minus some. The data show some 1,100,000 clones, 75% to 80% seen once. The V gene lost 1 base and the J gene lost 5 bases, with 6 bases spanning the gap. The CDR3 length is 12 residues. Germline CDR1 is MDHEN and CDR2 is SYDVKM. The sequenced sample consisted of memory CD4+ T cells from PBMCs. Subset given: CD45RA-negative fraction. V and J are TRBV28 and TRBJ2-7; unclear D gene. This receptor was identified in a man younger than 35 in good health. Some clones in this sample may be carry-over from other donors' samples. The chain's CDR3 is CASSLLGNEQYF. In nucleotides, the CDR3 is TGTGCCAGCAGTTTATTGGGAAACGAGCAGTACTTC.